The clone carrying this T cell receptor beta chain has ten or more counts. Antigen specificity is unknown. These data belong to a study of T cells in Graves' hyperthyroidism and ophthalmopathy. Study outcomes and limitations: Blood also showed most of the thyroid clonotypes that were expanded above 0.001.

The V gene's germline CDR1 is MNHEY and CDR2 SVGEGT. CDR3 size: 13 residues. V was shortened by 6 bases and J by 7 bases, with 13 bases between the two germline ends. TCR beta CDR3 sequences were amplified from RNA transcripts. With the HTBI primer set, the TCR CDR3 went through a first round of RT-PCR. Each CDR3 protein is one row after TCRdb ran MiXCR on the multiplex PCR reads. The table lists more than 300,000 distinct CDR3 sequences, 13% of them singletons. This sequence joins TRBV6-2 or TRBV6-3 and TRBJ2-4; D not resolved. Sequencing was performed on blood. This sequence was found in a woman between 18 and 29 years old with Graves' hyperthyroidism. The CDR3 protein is CASSSGQGNIQYF. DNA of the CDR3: TGTGCCAGCAGCTCGGGCCAAGGGAACATTCAGTACTTC.